What follows are 20 T cell receptor beta chains derived from one specimen sequenced in a study of shared clonotypes between healthy human individuals. Method: immunoSEQ multiplex PCR; TCRdb's copy keeps in-frame clones and lacks some. Among about 2.4 million clones, roughly 93% were seen once, and the ten largest hold approximately 0.37%. The sequencing sample was made of naive CD4+ T cells from PBMCs. Stated subset: CD45RA+ positively selected. These receptors were taken from a man aged 18 to 30 in good health. Some clones in this sample may be carry-over from other donors' samples.

This chain joins TRBV7-6 and TRBJ2-1, with 8 bases fitting TRBD2. Germline assignment: CDR1 SGHVS and CDR2 FNYEAQ. Trimming cost V 1 base and J 5 bases; bases outside gene matches: 13. This CDR3 has 18 amino acids. The CDR3 spells CASSLGAAGGSFDNEQFF. The DNA for the CDR3 is TGTGCCAGCAGCTTAGGGGCTGCGGGGGGCTCGTTTGACAATGAGCAGTTCTTC.

The chain recombines TRBV7-3 with TRBJ2-3; 7 bases fit TRBD2. Germline CDR1 is SGHTA and CDR2 is FQGTGA. The CDR3 extends over 18 amino acids. Germline trimming cut 2 bases from V and 6 bases from J; bases unmatched to any gene: 17. In DNA, the CDR3 is TGTGCCAGCAGCTTAGCGGCGGGAGCACTCGGAAGTCGTGATACGCAGTATTTT. This translates into CASSLAAGALGSRDTQYF.

CDR3 nucleotides: TGTGCCAGCAGTTACGGTCCGGGACGGGGCATCTACGAGCAGTACTTC. This codes for CASSYGPGRGIYEQYF. This chain connects TRBV6-5 to TRBJ2-5; D is possibly TRBD1 or TRBD2 (5 bases each). The J call may be faulty, since TRBJ2-7 better matches the DNA end. This CDR3 is built from 16 residues. In germline, CDR1 is MNHEY, CDR2 SVGAGI.

J is TRBJ2-1 and V is TRBV5-1, with D uncertain. V was shortened by 1 base and J by 4 bases, with 12 bases between the two germline ends. Per germline, CDR1 SGHRS and CDR2 YFSETQ. The CDR3 extends over 15 amino acids. The CDR3: CASSLTSPNYNEQFF. The CDR3 DNA follows: TGCGCCAGCAGCTTGACCAGTCCGAATTACAATGAGCAGTTCTTC.

V is TRBV5-8 and J is TRBJ1-4; D remains unclear. V lost 5 bases and J lost 0, with 11 bases in between. Germline loops: CDR1 SGHTS, CDR2 YDEGEE. The CDR3 is made up of 15 amino acids. This chain's CDR3 is CASRWRRTTNEKLFF. The CDR3, as DNA: TGTGCCAGCAGGTGGAGGCGGACAACTAATGAAAAACTGTTTTTT.

The chain is built from TRBV29-1 and TRBJ2-1; D gene uncertain. Per the germline V gene, CDR1 is SQVTM and CDR2 is ANQGSEA. V dropped 1 base and J dropped 6 bases, with 10 bases sitting between them. The CDR3 spans 13 residues. This CDR3 reads CSVEAPTSNEQFF. In nucleotides, the CDR3 is TGCAGCGTTGAAGCCCCCACCTCCAATGAGCAGTTCTTC.

J is TRBJ1-1 and V is TRBV7-3; 7 bases agree with TRBD1. Losses at the gene ends were 3 bases for V and 5 bases for J; bases not matched to a gene: 3. In germline, CDR1 is SGHTA, CDR2 FQGTGA. This CDR3 is 13 amino acids long. Written as DNA, the CDR3 is TGTGCCAGCAGCTTTAGCAGGGGGACTGAAGCTTTCTTT. It yields the protein CASSFSRGTEAFF. Looking up the rest from reference TRBV7-3 and TRBJ1-1 gives the full variable domain: GAGVSQTPSNKVTEKGKYVELRCDPISGHTALYWYRQSLGQGPEFLIYFQGTGAADDSGLPNDRFFAVRPEGSVSTLKIQRTERGDSAVYLCASSFSRGTEAFFGQGTRLTVV.

The V and J genes are TRBV7-6 and TRBJ2-7; D is undetermined. Looked up from germline, CDR1 is SGHVS and CDR2 is FNYEAQ. Trimming removed 4 bases at V and 5 bases at J, with 12 bases between. The CDR3 is 13 amino acids. The CDR3: CASSSRLGNEQYF. The DNA of the CDR3 is TGTGCCAGCAGCTCCCGTTTAGGGAACGAGCAGTACTTC.

This clone occurred a few times. The V call is TRBV7-3, the J call TRBJ2-7, with unresolved D. The CDR3 length is 13 residues. Germline CDR1 and CDR2: SGHTA and FQGTGA. V was pared by 5 bases and J by 7 bases, with 15 bases between. CDR3 loop: CASSRGPAEEQYF. The CDR3 DNA is TGTGCCAGCAGCCGAGGACCCGCGGAGGAGCAGTACTTC. Variable domain in full (rest from reference TRBV7-3 and TRBJ2-7): GAGVSQTPSNKVTEKGKYVELRCDPISGHTALYWYRQSLGQGPEFLIYFQGTGAADDSGLPNDRFFAVRPEGSVSTLKIQRTERGDSAVYLCASSRGPAEEQYFGPGTRLTVT.

V is TRBV11-1 and J is TRBJ2-7; D is possibly TRBD1 (7 bases). V shed 5 bases and J shed 3 bases, with 11 bases lying between them. The CDR3 spans 13 residues. The germline V gene encodes CDR1 SGHAT and CDR2 FQDESV (reference sequence). The CDR3 here is CASSPGGIYEQYF. The CDR3 nucleotides are TGTGCCAGCAGCCCAGGGGGGATCTACGAGCAGTACTTC.

The genes are TRBV29-1 and TRBJ1-1, with unresolved D. CDR3 length: 11 amino acids. Germline V gene data show CDR1 as SQVTM and CDR2 as ANQGSEA. V lost 4 bases to trimming and J lost 3 bases, with 6 bases between them. In nucleotides, the CDR3 is TGCAGCGTTGCGTACCACACTGAAGCTTTCTTT. It encodes CSVAYHTEAFF.

The V and J genes are TRBV28 and TRBJ1-2, with D tentatively TRBD1 (5 bases). The V and J ends lost 2 bases and 4 bases respectively, with 11 bases between them. The CDR3 sequence is 14 residues long. Germline CDR1 is MDHEN and CDR2 is SYDVKM. The CDR3 region has the DNA TGTGCCAGCAGTTTAACGGAGGACACCTATGGCTACACCTTC. The encoded protein is CASSLTEDTYGYTF.

The gene calls are TRBV19 and TRBJ2-7, with D possibly being TRBD2 (5 bases). This CDR3 has 15 amino acids. Germline CDR1 reads LNHDA; CDR2 reads SQIVND (reference sequence). With 5 bases removed from V and 6 bases from J, the gap between germline ends came to 20 bases. The CDR3 here is CASSFAQVGEGEQYF. The CDR3 DNA reads TGTGCCAGTAGTTTCGCGCAGGTGGGAGAAGGCGAGCAGTACTTC. The whole variable domain, remainder taken from reference TRBV19 and TRBJ2-7, is DGGITQSPKYLFRKEGQNVTLSCEQNLNHDAMYWYRQDPGQGLRLIYYSQIVNDFQKGDIAEGYSVSREKKESFPLTVTSAQKNPTAFYLCASSFAQVGEGEQYFGPGTRLTVT.

The chain joins TRBV5-1 to TRBJ1-1, with 9 positions matching TRBD1. The germline gives CDR1 SGHRS, CDR2 YFSETQ. Unmatched junction bases numbered 7, after V lost 3 bases and J lost 4 bases. CDR3 length: 15 residues. The CDR3 DNA reads as TGCGCCAGCAGCTCTGGAGGGACAGGGATCACTGAAGCTTTCTTT. This encodes CASSSGGTGITEAFF.

The rearrangement uses TRBV18 and TRBJ1-2; the D gene is possibly TRBD1 (5 bases). The germline V and J ends were trimmed by 2 bases and 6 bases, with 10 bases remaining between them. Germline V gene lookup returns CDR1 KGHSH and CDR2 LQKENI. The CDR3 covers 13 residues. The CDR3 nucleotides read TGTGCCAGCTCACCAGAATGGGGGAATGGCTACACCTTC. The encoded protein is CASSPEWGNGYTF.

Remarks on this clone: The sample contains more than one DNA sequence encoding this CDR3. J is TRBJ1-2 and V is TRBV6-5; D unresolved. The germline V gene has CDR1 MNHEY and CDR2 SVGAGI. The CDR3 is made up of 12 amino acids. V lost 7 bases to trimming and J lost 4 bases, with 10 bases between them. In DNA, the CDR3 is TGTGCCAGCACAACGGGGTTCTATGGCTACACCTTC. Protein: CASTTGFYGYTF.

CDR3 protein: CASSLNEYEQYF. CDR3 sequence (DNA): TGTGCCAGCAGCTTAAACGAGTACGAGCAGTACTTC. The rearrangement links TRBV7-8 to TRBJ2-7; no firm D call. Germline V gives CDR1 SGHVS, CDR2 FQNEAQ. The CDR3 runs 12 residues. V lost 2 bases and J 4 bases, leaving 6 bases between the germline ends. The whole variable domain, filled in from reference TRBV7-8 and TRBJ2-7, reads GAGVSQSPRYKVAKRGQDVALRCDPISGHVSLFWYQQALGQGPEFLTYFQNEAQLDKSGLPSDRFFAERPEGSVSTLKIQRTQQEDSAVYLCASSLNEYEQYFGPGTRLTVT.

A word on this clone: The sample has other DNA sequences that encode this CDR3 too. The rearrangement links TRBV7-9 to TRBJ2-2; D remains ambiguous. The CDR3 totals 15 residues. Trimming took 1 base from V and 1 from J, leaving 7 bases between them. Germline lookup yields CDR1 SEHNR and CDR2 FQNEAQ (reference sequence). Written as DNA, the CDR3 is TGTGCCAGCAGCTTAGGTTCAGGGAACACCGGGGAGCTGTTTTTT. As protein: CASSLGSGNTGELFF.

A single count supports this clone. V is TRBV4-3 and J is TRBJ2-7; D ambiguous. The CDR3 contains 17 residues. V shed 0 bases and J shed 3 bases, with 18 bases lying between them. The germline V gene has CDR1 LGHNA and CDR2 YSLEER. The DNA for the CDR3 is TGCGCCAGCAGCCAAGATCTTGTTGCCAGTCCGGTCTACGAGCAGTACTTC. Encoded protein: CASSQDLVASPVYEQYF.

This chain uses TRBV28 with TRBJ2-1, with TRBD2 identical over 7 bases. In germline, CDR1 is MDHEN, CDR2 SYDVKM. CDR3 length: 14 amino acids. Trimming removed 7 bases from V and 4 bases from J; junction bases left unmatched: 7. Here the CDR3 reads CASKGGSWYNEQFF. The CDR3 nucleotides are TGTGCCAGCAAGGGCGGGAGTTGGTACAATGAGCAGTTCTTC.